The 21 T cell receptor beta chains below all came from one sample that was sequenced in a study of T cells in Graves' hyperthyroidism and ophthalmopathy. Using RNA transcripts as the source, TCR beta CDR3 regions were amplified. With the HTBI primer set, the TCR CDR3 went through a first round of RT-PCR. TCRdb re-analysed the multiplex PCR reads in MiXCR, keeping a single row per CDR3 protein. This table has approximately 98,000 distinct CDR3 sequences, around 37% appearing once. Sample: peripheral blood or thyroid tissue (not recorded which). Every receptor here comes from a woman in her twenties or thirties with Graves' hyperthyroidism.

About this clonotype itself: As the CDR3 is not closed by the conserved phenylalanine or tryptophan, this likely results from a read error. Because the CDR3's place on the DNA is in doubt, the DNA is left out and the CDR3 is given as listed by TCRdb. The V gene is TRBV20-1, the J gene TRBJ1-3. Germline lookup yields CDR1 DFQATT and CDR2 SNEGSKA (reference sequence). The length of the CDR3 is 11 amino acids, counting both ends. The CDR3 reads CSARRLAGEDT.

This clonotype was seen many times. This rearrangement joins TRBV20-1 to TRBJ2-2, with 7 bases fitting TRBD1. J lost 7 bases, V lost 1 base, and 12 bases had no gene match. The germline V gene has CDR1 DFQATT and CDR2 SNEGSKA (reference sequence). CDR3 length equals 16 residues. The CDR3 DNA is TGCAGTGCTAGAGCCCTAGTGAAGGGGGCTAACGGGGAGCTGTTTTTT. Protein sequence: CSARALVKGANGELFF.

As to this clonotype: This likely comes from a read error, as the CDR3 has no conserved phenylalanine or tryptophan at its end. The chain employs TRBV2 and TRBJ2-7; weak D call: TRBD1 (5 bases). Trimming cost V 5 bases and J 4 bases, with 18 bases left between them. Germline V gene data show CDR1 as SNHLY and CDR2 as FYNNEI. The CDR3 contains 15 residues. The CDR3: CASSLQDTGNYEQYL. In DNA form, the CDR3 reads TGTGCCAGCAGTTTACAGGACACTGGTAATTACGAGCAGTACCTC.

This clonotype was observed many times. This chain links TRBV9 with TRBJ1-2; TRBD1 might be the D (5 bases). CDR3 length equals 15 residues. With 0 bases removed from V and 3 bases from J, the gap between germline ends came to 12 bases. The germline V gene encodes CDR1 SGDLS and CDR2 YYNGEE. In DNA form, the CDR3 reads TGTGCCAGCAGCGTAGGGTTCGGGACGGACTATGGCTACACCTTC. It encodes CASSVGFGTDYGYTF.

This clonotype has at least ten counts. J is TRBJ2-2 and V is TRBV15; no definite D call. Germline V CDR1 and CDR2: LNHNV, YYDKDF (reference sequence). This CDR3 has 16 residues. Trimming shortened V by 4 bases and J by 1 base, and 13 bases separated the two germline ends. The CDR3 DNA reads TGTGCCACCAGCATGGATTACGGCGGGAACACCGGGGAGCTGTTTTTT. Translation: CATSMDYGGNTGELFF. Supplemented by reference TRBV15 and TRBJ2-2, the full variable domain reads DAMVIQNPRYQVTQFGKPVTLSCSQTLNHNVMYWYQQKSSQAPKLLFHYYDKDFNNEADTPDNFQSRRPNTSFCFLDIRSPGLGDTAMYLCATSMDYGGNTGELFFGEGSRLTVL.

This clonotype was counted many times. This chain connects TRBV5-4 to TRBJ2-7; either TRBD1 or TRBD2 may fit D (6 bases each). Germline loops: CDR1 SGHNT, CDR2 YYREEE (reference sequence). The length of the CDR3 is 16 residues. V was trimmed by 4 bases and J by 0 bases, leaving 17 bases between them. The CDR3 nucleotides are TGTGCCAGCAGCCCCGGCCGGAGGGGGAACTCCTACGAGCAGTACTTC. It codes for CASSPGRRGNSYEQYF.

In this sample, this clonotype turned up many times. The chain couples TRBV3-1 to TRBJ2-6; a possible D gene is TRBD2 (5 bases). This CDR3 has 14 residues. Germline CDR1 and CDR2: LGHDT and YNNKEL (reference sequence). V was shortened by 7 bases and J by 0 bases, with 7 bases between the two germline ends. CDR3 in amino acids: CASNRDSGANVLTF. In DNA, the CDR3 is TGTGCCAGCAACCGGGACTCTGGGGCCAACGTCCTGACTTTC. The complete variable domain, with remaining parts taken from reference TRBV3-1 and TRBJ2-6, reads DTAVSQTPKYLVTQMGNDKSIKCEQNLGHDTMYWYKQDSKKFLKIMFSYNNKELIINETVPNRFSPKSPDKAHLNLHINSLELGDSAVYFCASNRDSGANVLTFGAGSRLTVL.

For this clonotype: The CDR3 end shows no conserved phenylalanine or tryptophan, and so a read error is likely. The CDR3 region has the DNA TGTGCCAGCAGTTTAGCGGGTATTGGTAAGGACACTGAGGCTTTCCTT. Its protein product is CASSLAGIGKDTEAFL. The gene calls are TRBV12-3 or TRBV12-4 and TRBJ1-1; a possible D gene is TRBD1 (5 bases). This CDR3 has 16 residues.

At least ten counts were recorded for this clonotype. The J gene is TRBJ2-2, the V gene TRBV20-1, with D unclear. The CDR3 sequence is 15 residues long. V was pared by 0 bases and J by 3 bases, with 11 bases between. The V gene's germline CDR1 is DFQATT and CDR2 SNEGSKA (reference sequence). DNA for the CDR3: TGCAGTGCTAGAGATGGGAAGTCGGACACCGGGGAGCTGTTTTTT. Protein product: CSARDGKSDTGELFF.

Many counts were recorded for this clonotype. The gene calls are TRBV7-6 and TRBJ2-2, with 9 bases matching TRBD2. This CDR3 contains 17 residues. Germline V lookup: CDR1 SGHVS, CDR2 FNYEAQ. V shed 5 bases, J shed 2 bases, and the junction held 9 bases outside the gene matches. The CDR3 DNA follows: TGTGCCAGCAGCCTCAGACTAGCGGATCTAAACACCGGGGAGCTGTTTTTT. It specifies CASSLRLADLNTGELFF.

The rearrangement links TRBV7-6 to TRBJ1-3; 7 bases match TRBD1. V shed 5 bases, J shed 2 bases, and the junction held 6 bases outside the gene matches. Germline values: CDR1 SGHVS, CDR2 FNYEAQ. This CDR3 spans 15 amino acids. The CDR3 here is CASSHGQAAGNTIYF. The DNA of the CDR3 is TGTGCCAGCAGCCACGGACAGGCCGCTGGAAACACCATATATTTT.

The table lists this clonotype with many counts. This sequence joins TRBV5-1 and TRBJ2-7, with 7 bases fitting TRBD1. Per the germline V gene, CDR1 is SGHRS and CDR2 is YFSETQ. The CDR3 is 17 residues long. Trimming took 4 bases from V and 3 from J; bases not matched to a gene: 16. CDR3: CASSRRLPGQWGYEQYF. In DNA, the CDR3 is TGCGCCAGCAGCCGAAGATTACCGGGACAGTGGGGCTACGAGCAGTACTTC.

This clonotype was seen a few times. The J gene is TRBJ1-5, the V gene TRBV10-3; D not certain. V shed 2 bases and J shed 1 base, with 3 bases lying between them. Germline V gene lookup returns CDR1 ENHRY and CDR2 SYGVKD. The CDR3 runs to 13 residues. CDR3 in amino acids: CAISENSNQPQHF. CDR3 bases: TGTGCCATCAGTGAGAACAGCAATCAGCCCCAGCATTTT.

This clonotype was counted only a few times. J is TRBJ1-4 and V is TRBV15; TRBD1 is a possible D gene (5 bases). The CDR3 consists of 15 residues. V was cut by 3 bases and J by 8 bases, with 16 bases left in between. Germline CDR1 and CDR2: LNHNV and YYDKDF (reference sequence). The DNA of the CDR3 is TGTGCCACCAGCAGCCACGGGACGGGGGGAGAAAAACTGTTTTTT. Translation gives CATSSHGTGGEKLFF.

Ten or more counts support this clonotype. This chain uses TRBV12-3 or TRBV12-4 with TRBJ2-5; 7 bases match TRBD2. J gave up 2 bases and V 6 bases, and 9 bases lay outside the gene matches. The CDR3 contains 15 residues. In DNA form, the CDR3 reads TGTGCCAGCAGGCCTTCGTGGGGGGGGCAAGAGACCCAGTACTTC. This gives the protein CASRPSWGGQETQYF.

This clonotype showed up just once. The J gene is TRBJ2-7, the V gene TRBV5-1; no reliable D call. The CDR3 runs 15 residues. Trimming stripped 0 bases from V and 0 bases from J, with 10 bases between. The germline CDR1 and CDR2 sequences are SGHRS and YFSETQ. CDR3 coding DNA: TGCGCCAGCAGCTTGGGTCTGGTCAGCTCCTACGAGCAGTACTTC. Translation: CASSLGLVSSYEQYF.

This clonotype was detected only once. Because the CDR3 is missing its conserved closing phenylalanine or tryptophan, this is likely a read error. J is TRBJ2-7 and V is TRBV20-1; maybe TRBD2 (5 bases). Germline CDR1 and CDR2: DFQATT and SNEGSKA (reference sequence). The CDR3 is 13 amino acids. DNA of the CDR3: TGCCTGGCCATGTCTAGCAGTGCCTACGAGCAGTACATC. This translates into CLAMSSSAYEQYI.

About this clonotype: The missing conserved phenylalanine or tryptophan at the end of this CDR3 makes a read error likely. The DNA is left out, because the CDR3 cannot be placed on it with certainty; the CDR3 is given as TCRdb lists it. The chain links TRBV2 to TRBJ1-6. Including both end residues, the CDR3 is 17 amino acids long. Per germline, CDR1 SNHLY and CDR2 FYNNEI. The chain's CDR3 is CASSEAQGSSYNSPLHL.

This clonotype is categorized as large. CDR3 sequence (DNA): TGTGCCAGCAGCGCCCCGGTGGGATGGGAGACCCAGTACTTC. Protein sequence: CASSAPVGWETQYF. The V gene is TRBV7-9, the J gene TRBJ2-5; D not certain. CDR3 length equals 14 residues. The V gene lost 5 bases and the J gene lost 5 bases, with 15 bases spanning the gap. CDR1 is SEHNR and CDR2 is FQNEAQ in the germline V gene (reference sequence). Combining the CDR3 with reference TRBV7-9 and TRBJ2-5 gives the whole variable domain DTGVSQNPRHKITKRGQNVTFRCDPISEHNRLYWYRQTLGQGPEFLTYFQNEAQLEKSRLLSDRFSAERPKGSFSTLEIQRTEQGDSAMYLCASSAPVGWETQYFGPGTRLLVL.

In its sample, this clonotype was seen a few times. This chain uses TRBV13 with TRBJ1-4; D gene ambiguous. Germline assignment: CDR1 PRHDT and CDR2 FYEKMQ (reference sequence). The CDR3 sequence is 15 residues long. V lost 8 bases and J 3 bases, leaving 16 bases between the germline ends. CDR3 nucleotide sequence: TGTGCCAGCTCCCCCTTTGGGGAGGCTAATGAAAAACTGTTTTTT. As protein: CASSPFGEANEKLFF.

CDR3 in amino acids: CASSNPGQTNTGELFF. The CDR3 DNA reads TGCGCCAGCAGCAATCCGGGACAGACGAACACCGGGGAGCTGTTTTTT. V gene TRBV5-1 combines with J gene TRBJ2-2; 7 nucleotides agree with TRBD1. The germline CDR1 and CDR2 sequences are SGHRS and YFSETQ. V was pared by 4 bases and J by 0 bases, with 6 bases of the junction left unmatched. The CDR3 is made up of 16 amino acids.